This T cell receptor (beta chain) stems from a study of cytomegalovirus exposure and HLA in healthy donors. Study-wide results and limits: High sensitivity and specificity were reportedly achieved when the classifier diagnosed cytomegalovirus status.

Details on this clone: Its antigen is unknown.

Libraries were prepared by immunoSEQ multiplex PCR; TCRdb keeps only in-frame clonotypes and omits some of them. The data contain over 120,000 clones, about 87% of them singletons. Germline-derived CDR1 and CDR2 are SGHAT and FQNNGV. The CDR3 is 16 amino acids. The germline V and J ends were trimmed by 5 bases and 8 bases, with 22 bases remaining between them. The sequence was collected from a woman aged 25 to 39 in good health and CMV-seropositive. V usage is TRBV11-2 and J usage is TRBJ2-1; possibly TRBD2 for D (6 bases). Input material: PBMCs. The chain's CDR3 is CASSARGVGGFHEQFF. DNA of the CDR3: TGTGCCAGCAGCGCTCGTGGGGTGGGAGGATTCCATGAGCAGTTCTTC.